There are a few counts of the clone carrying this T cell receptor (beta chain). Its specificity is not known. The data were taken from a study of regulatory T cells in long-lasting Graves disease. Overall study: Positivity for TSH receptor antibodies plus over 5 years of antithyroid drugs meant persistent Graves' disease. General study findings and limits: The number of shared public clonotypes was higher in persistent patients (around 2,700) than new patients (more than 850).

Investigators prepared the TCR beta libraries by applying iRepertoire HTBI primers and Arm-PCR of CDR3 regions. MiXCR, run by TCRdb on the multiplex PCR reads, gives a single entry per CDR3 protein. The repertoire holds about 400,000 distinct CDR3 sequences, with around 20% as singletons. Time point here: persistent/refractory GD, antithyroid drugs over 5 years with positive TRAb. RNA isolated from PBMCs was used to make the TCR library. The peripheral blood volume drawn was around 10 milliliters, and it was collected into EDTA tubes. The ends lost 5 bases at V and 3 bases at J; junction bases unmatched: 10. Germline assignment: CDR1 SGHAT and CDR2 FQNNGV. There are 17 residues in the CDR3.

This sequence was found in a female donor with Graves disease. The sequencing here drew on peripheral blood mononuclear cells (PBMCs), taken when the disease was refractory, from a patient treated with antithyroid drugs. The chain has TRBV11-2 and TRBJ2-2; 9 nucleotides match TRBD2. CDR3 nucleotide sequence: TGTGCCAGCAGCAAGACACGCCAGCGGGGGGACACCGGGGAGCTGTTTTTT. It codes for CASSKTRQRGDTGELFF.